Presented here are 24 T cell receptor beta chains from one specimen sequenced in a study of control samples from healthy donors and cancer patients. Assay used: immunoSEQ multiplex PCR; TCRdb lists only in-frame clones, some missing. Of 150,000 to 200,000 clones in the sample, about 93% are singletons; the top ten hold over 1.1%. The sequencing input was blood. The receptors shown here come from a man between 18 and 35 years old in good health.

The chain combines TRBV7-9 with TRBJ2-1, with D perhaps matching TRBD1 (5 bases). The ends were cut back, 1 base at V and 8 bases at J, with 15 bases in the middle. Germline CDR1 is SEHNR and CDR2 is FQNEAQ (reference sequence). This CDR3 spans 15 amino acids. CDR3 in amino acids: CASSLGQTAWDEQFF. CDR3 coding DNA: TGTGCCAGCAGCTTAGGACAGACCGCATGGGATGAGCAGTTCTTC.

The V and J genes are TRBV25-1 and TRBJ2-7; the D is unclear. There are 12 residues in the CDR3. The V gene lost 6 bases and the J gene lost 5 bases, with 11 bases spanning the gap. Germline loops: CDR1 MGHDK, CDR2 SYGVNS. In DNA, the CDR3 is TGTGCCAGCAGCGGTATCGGTAACGAGCAGTACTTC. Its translation is CASSGIGNEQYF.

The gene calls are TRBV5-4 and TRBJ2-7; TRBD1 matches at 10 bases. CDR3 length: 16 amino acids. The V gene end was trimmed by 5 bases and the J gene end by 7 bases; junction bases not matched to a gene: 15. Germline-derived CDR1 and CDR2 are SGHNT and YYREEE (reference sequence). This chain's CDR3 is CASSWDRGSSGGEQYF. For the CDR3, the DNA is TGTGCCAGCAGTTGGGACAGGGGCTCCTCGGGGGGTGAGCAGTACTTC.

The chain employs TRBV7-8 and TRBJ2-2, with TRBD2 matching over 10 bases. V lost 5 bases and J lost 7; bases outside the gene matches: 13. Germline assignment: CDR1 SGHVS and CDR2 FQNEAQ. The CDR3 consists of 17 residues. The CDR3 nucleotides read TGTGCCAGCAGCCCCGTGGGAGCGGGGGGGCCCTTCGGGGAGCTGTTTTTT. Translated: CASSPVGAGGPFGELFF.

The gene calls are TRBV7-2 and TRBJ2-1, with D unclear. This CDR3 comprises 18 residues. Trimming removed 5 bases from V and 5 bases from J, with 25 bases in between. Per the germline V gene, CDR1 is SGHTA and CDR2 is FQGNSA. CDR3 DNA: TGTGCCAGCAGCCCAGTCCGATTGACCCTCCCAGACGACAATGAGCAGTTCTTC. Residues: CASSPVRLTLPDDNEQFF.

The rearrangement links TRBV5-6 to TRBJ1-1; no clear D gene. The germline V gene has CDR1 SGHDT and CDR2 YYEEEE. V lost 0 bases to trimming and J lost 10 bases, with 10 bases between them. This CDR3 spans 12 amino acids. The CDR3 region has the DNA TGTGCCAGCAGCTTGGGAACCTGGGGAGCTTTCTTT. This codes for CASSLGTWGAFF. The whole variable domain, filled in from reference TRBV5-6 and TRBJ1-1, reads DAGVTQSPTHLIKTRGQQVTLRCSPKSGHDTVSWYQQALGQGPQFIFQYYEEEERQRGNFPDRFSGHQFPNYSSELNVNALLLGDSALYLCASSLGTWGAFFGQGTRLTVV.

This clone occurred a few times. V gene TRBV24-1 combines with J gene TRBJ1-2; 8 positions match TRBD1. Trimming at V came to 3 bases and at J to 0 bases, leaving 5 bases not matched to a gene. CDR3 length: 16 residues. CDR1 KGHDR and CDR2 SFDVKD come from the germline V gene. DNA of the CDR3: TGTGCCACCAGTGATGCCGGACAGGGAGCTAACTATGGCTACACCTTC. Translated: CATSDAGQGANYGYTF.

This clone appeared a single time. The V call is TRBV21-1, the J call TRBJ1-6. TRBV21-1 is reported as a pseudogene. The CDR3 is 13 residues long. CDR3 loop: CAKRGTRDLPLHF. The CDR3 nucleotides read TGTGCCAAACGGGGGACAAGGGATCTACCCCTCCACTTT.

The genes are TRBV10-1 and TRBJ2-1, with D uncertain. CDR3 size: 11 residues. CDR1 is WNHNN, CDR2 SYGVQD, per germline (reference sequence). V lost 0 bases and J lost 7, with 1 base in between. The DNA for the CDR3 is TGCGCCAGCAGTGAGTCGAATGAGCAGTTCTTC. Protein: CASSESNEQFF.

This chain links TRBV10-3 with TRBJ1-5; D gene ambiguous. Trimming pared 3 bases from V and 5 bases from J, leaving 11 bases between. Germline CDR1 ENHRY, CDR2 SYGVKD. CDR3 length equals 14 residues. CDR3 in DNA: TGTGCCATCAGTGAAAGAGCAGCCGATCAGCCCCAGCATTTT. Its translation is CAISERAADQPQHF.

This chain connects TRBV24-1 to TRBJ1-4; 8 positions match TRBD1. V trimming: 5 bases; J trimming: 7 bases; junction bases outside the gene matches: 8. This CDR3 is built from 15 residues. The germline gives CDR1 KGHDR, CDR2 SFDVKD. The CDR3: CATSVGQGKVEKLFF. The CDR3 nucleotides are TGTGCCACCAGTGTAGGACAGGGCAAGGTTGAAAAACTGTTTTTT.

The CDR3 DNA follows: TGCGCCAGCAGCCAAGGACGAGCGGCCCAAGAGACCCAGTACTTC. Its protein product is CASSQGRAAQETQYF. The chain recombines TRBV4-1 with TRBJ2-5; a possible D gene is TRBD2 (5 bases). Looked up from germline, CDR1 is MGHRA and CDR2 is YSYEKL. CDR3 size: 15 residues. V lost 1 base, J lost 1 base, and 10 bases lay in between.

The chain employs TRBV19 and TRBJ2-5; the D gene is possibly TRBD2 (6 bases). CDR1 is LNHDA and CDR2 is SQIVND in the germline V gene (reference sequence). Trimming stripped 4 bases from V and 0 bases from J, with 15 bases between. The CDR3 has 16 residues. The chain's CDR3 is CASSSGRGVYQETQYF. The CDR3 nucleotides read TGTGCCAGTAGTAGTGGGCGGGGTGTGTACCAAGAGACCCAGTACTTC.

The table lists this clone with a count of one. The chain links TRBV10-3 to TRBJ1-4, with D possibly being TRBD1 (5 bases). From germline, CDR1 is ENHRY and CDR2 SYGVKD. The CDR3 length is 16 residues. The V end lost 2 bases, the J end lost 8 bases, and 18 bases lay between the germline ends. The CDR3 coding sequence is TGTGCCATCAGTGAGACCTTAAGCGGGGCGCGGGAAAAACTGTTTTTT. Protein product: CAISETLSGAREKLFF.

The gene calls are TRBV5-5 and TRBJ2-2; D is perhaps TRBD2 (7 bases). CDR3 size: 16 residues. Trimming left V 3 bases short and J 0 bases short, with 12 bases between. CDR1 and CDR2 (germline): SGHKS, YYEKEE (reference sequence). The DNA for the CDR3 is TGTGCCAGCAGCTCCTGGGGGGGCCCGAACACCGGGGAGCTGTTTTTT. Translation gives CASSSWGGPNTGELFF. Filled out from reference TRBV5-5 and TRBJ2-2, the complete variable domain reads DAGVTQSPTHLIKTRGQQVTLRCSPISGHKSVSWYQQVLGQGPQFIFQYYEKEERGRGNFPDRFSARQFPNYSSELNVNALLLGDSALYLCASSSWGGPNTGELFFGEGSRLTVL.

The chain carries TRBV10-1 and TRBJ1-1, with D unresolved. Trimming removed 1 base from V and 1 base from J, with 4 bases in between. Per the germline V gene, CDR1 is WNHNN and CDR2 is SYGVQD (reference sequence). This CDR3 is 13 amino acids long. The CDR3 DNA follows: TGCGCCAGCAGTGAGTTAGCGAACACTGAAGCTTTCTTT. It codes for CASSELANTEAFF.

The chain has TRBV6-5 and TRBJ2-2, with D perhaps given as TRBD1 or TRBD2 (5 bases each). Looked up from germline, CDR1 is MNHEY and CDR2 is SVGAGI. The CDR3 extends over 14 amino acids. Trimming took 2 bases from V and 4 from J, leaving 8 bases between them. CDR3 nucleotide sequence: TGTGCCAGCAGTTACAAAGGGACCACCGGGGAGCTGTTTTTT. It specifies CASSYKGTTGELFF.

This chain connects TRBV11-2 to TRBJ2-1; TRBD2 might be the D (6 bases). In germline, CDR1 is SGHAT, CDR2 FQNNGV. Trimming pared 5 bases from V and 7 bases from J, leaving 15 bases between. There are 14 residues in the CDR3. This CDR3 reads CASSPSRLGNEQFF. The CDR3 DNA sequence: TGTGCCAGCAGCCCCTCCCGACTAGGAAATGAGCAGTTCTTC.

The V call is TRBV6-2 or TRBV6-3, the J call TRBJ1-5; TRBD1 might be the D (5 bases). V was cut by 6 bases and J by 1 base, with 10 bases left in between. Germline CDR1 and CDR2: MNHEY and SVGEGT. The CDR3 spans 14 residues. The CDR3 loop is CASSRDLSNQPQHF. CDR3 sequence (DNA): TGTGCCAGCAGCAGGGACCTAAGCAATCAGCCCCAGCATTTT.

The chain's CDR3 is CASSKGRESYEQYF. CDR3 coding DNA: TGTGCCAGTAGTAAGGGCAGGGAATCCTACGAGCAGTACTTC. This chain links TRBV19 with TRBJ2-7; a weak D match, TRBD1 (5 bases). Germline CDR1 LNHDA, CDR2 SQIVND (reference sequence). The CDR3 covers 14 residues. V was cut by 4 bases and J by 1 base, with 11 bases left in between.

The gene calls are TRBV18 and TRBJ2-1; 10 nucleotides match TRBD2. Germline CDR1 and CDR2: KGHSH and LQKENI. Trimming removed 0 bases from V and 5 bases from J; junction bases left unmatched: 4. The CDR3 totals 16 residues. CDR3 sequence: CASSPPTSGGDNEQFF. CDR3 DNA: TGTGCCAGCTCACCACCTACGAGCGGGGGGGACAATGAGCAGTTCTTC.

V and J are TRBV25-1 and TRBJ2-1, with D unclear. The germline V gene has CDR1 MGHDK and CDR2 SYGVNS. This CDR3 has 13 amino acids. Trimming pared 2 bases from V and 3 bases from J, leaving 5 bases between. The CDR3 DNA reads TGTGCCAGCAGTGAACAAGGCTACAATGAGCAGTTCTTC. Its protein product is CASSEQGYNEQFF.

The CDR3 sequence is CAWSPTGGLAGSRADTQYF. In DNA form, the CDR3 reads TGTGCCTGGAGTCCCACTGGGGGACTAGCGGGTTCGAGGGCAGATACGCAGTATTTT. The J gene is TRBJ2-3, the V gene TRBV30; 12 bases match TRBD2. The CDR3 loop spans 19 amino acids. Germline CDR1 reads GTSNPN; CDR2 reads SVGIG (reference sequence). Losses at the gene ends were 2 bases for V and 4 bases for J; bases not matched to a gene: 16.

The chain uses TRBV18 and TRBJ2-7; weak D call: TRBD2 (6 bases). This CDR3 contains 12 residues. The V gene lost 3 bases and the J gene lost 5 bases, with 8 bases spanning the gap. The germline V gene encodes CDR1 KGHSH and CDR2 LQKENI. The CDR3, as DNA: TGTGCCAGCTCACCGGGGGGTCACGAGCAGTACTTC. This sequence encodes CASSPGGHEQYF.